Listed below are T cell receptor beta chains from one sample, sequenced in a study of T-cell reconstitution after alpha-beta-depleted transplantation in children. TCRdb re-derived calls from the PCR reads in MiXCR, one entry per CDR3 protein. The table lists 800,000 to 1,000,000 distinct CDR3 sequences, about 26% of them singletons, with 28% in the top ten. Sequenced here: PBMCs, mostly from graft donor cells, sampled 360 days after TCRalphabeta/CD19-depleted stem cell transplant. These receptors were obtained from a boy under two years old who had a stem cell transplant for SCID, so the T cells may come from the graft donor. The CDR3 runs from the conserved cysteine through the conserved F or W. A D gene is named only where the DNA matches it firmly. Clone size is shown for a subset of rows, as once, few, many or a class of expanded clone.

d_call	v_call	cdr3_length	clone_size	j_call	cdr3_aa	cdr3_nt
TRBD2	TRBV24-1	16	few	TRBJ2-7	CATSDSSGGDSYEQYF	TGTGCCACCAGTGACTCGAGCGGGGGGGACTCCTACGAGCAGTACTTC
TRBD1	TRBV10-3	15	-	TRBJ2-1	CAISGGTGGYNEQFF	TGTGCCATCAGTGGAGGGACAGGGGGCTACAATGAGCAGTTCTTC
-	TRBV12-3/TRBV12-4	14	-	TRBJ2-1	CASRSGQGGNEQFF	TGTGCCAGCAGGTCGGGACAAGGGGGAAATGAGCAGTTCTTC
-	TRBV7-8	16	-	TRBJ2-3	CASSPVQGEVTDTQYF	TGTGCCAGCAGCCCGGTCCAGGGGGAGGTCACAGATACGCAGTATTTT
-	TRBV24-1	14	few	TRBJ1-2	CATSDSEWNYGYTF	TGTGCCACCAGTGATTCCGAGTGGAACTATGGCTACACCTTC
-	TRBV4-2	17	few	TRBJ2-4	CASSQDLAPGAKNIQYF	TGTGCCAGCAGCCAAGATCTGGCCCCTGGGGCCAAAAACATTCAGTACTTC
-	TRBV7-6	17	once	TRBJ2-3	CASSQRTGTGTVGTQYF	TGTGCCAGCAGCCAACGCACAGGGACTGGCACAGTTGGTACGCAGTATTTT
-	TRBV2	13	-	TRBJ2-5	CASSEWGRETQYF	TGTGCCAGCAGTGAATGGGGGAGGGAGACCCAGTACTTC
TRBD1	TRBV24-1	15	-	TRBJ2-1	CATSEPGQGSNEQFF	TGTGCCACCAGTGAGCCGGGACAGGGCTCTAATGAGCAGTTCTTC
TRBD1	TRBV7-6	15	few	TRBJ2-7	CASSLGGQGGYEQYF	TGTGCCAGCAGCTTAGGGGGACAGGGGGGGTACGAGCAGTACTTC
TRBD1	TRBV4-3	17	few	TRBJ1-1	CASSQVSGTGILGEAFF	TGCGCCAGCAGCCAAGTCTCCGGGACAGGGATTTTGGGTGAAGCTTTCTTT
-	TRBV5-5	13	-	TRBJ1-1	CASSLVGPYEAFF	TGTGCCAGCAGCTTGGTAGGGCCCTATGAAGCTTTCTTT
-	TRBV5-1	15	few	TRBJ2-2	CASSLPDQGTGELFF	TGCGCCAGCAGCTTACCCGATCAGGGGACCGGGGAGCTGTTTTTT
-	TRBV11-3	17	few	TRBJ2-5	CASSLEGVGSTEETQYF	TGTGCCAGCAGCTTAGAAGGGGTAGGGTCAACGGAAGAGACCCAGTACTTC
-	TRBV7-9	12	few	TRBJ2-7	CASEGGPYEQYF	TGTGCCAGCGAAGGAGGGCCCTACGAGCAGTACTTC
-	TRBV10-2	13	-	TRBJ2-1	CASSWRLSSEQFF	TGCGCCAGCAGTTGGCGTTTATCGAGTGAGCAGTTCTTC
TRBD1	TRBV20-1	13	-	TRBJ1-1	CSARGDRVAEAFF	TGCAGTGCTAGAGGTGACAGGGTCGCTGAAGCTTTCTTT
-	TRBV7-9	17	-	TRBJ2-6	CASSFGRLGDEANVLTF	TGTGCCAGCAGCTTCGGGCGCCTCGGGGATGAGGCCAACGTCCTGACTTTC